This TCR beta chain was recorded in a study of cytomegalovirus exposure and HLA in healthy donors. V was clipped by 4 bases and J by 3 bases; unmatched bases: 4. The CDR3 runs 15 residues. Germline CDR1 reads SGHDN; CDR2 reads FVKESK. Primers: 60 Vbeta forward and 13 Jbeta reverse. Produced via immunoSEQ multiplex PCR; TCRdb's table is partial and in-frame only. The sample includes over 150,000 clones, roughly 79% of them seen just once. This clonotype was obtained from a woman aged 45 to 65 in good health and CMV-seropositive. Sequenced input: PBMCs. The chain couples TRBV14 to TRBJ2-1; 9 bases match TRBD2. The CDR3 here is CASSPLAGYYNEQFF. As DNA, the CDR3 is TGTGCCAGCAGCCCTCTAGCGGGGTACTACAATGAGCAGTTCTTC. Complete variable domain (other parts from reference TRBV14 and TRBJ2-1): EAGVTQFPSHSVIEKGQTVTLRCDPISGHDNLYWYRRVMGKEIKFLLHFVKESKQDESGMPNNRFLAERTGGTYSTLKVQPAELEDSGVYFCASSPLAGYYNEQFFGPGTRLTVL.